This T cell receptor beta chain was found in a study of blood T cell repertoires in COVID-19. Study-level information: T cells, B-cell-depleted T cells, or PBMCs supplied cDNA or gDNA.

In Cohort 3, a recovered donor had either two negative PCRs, clearance, or symptom resolution. The data were produced by immunoSEQ multiplex PCR, yet TCRdb's version contains in-frame clones alone and is incomplete. The sample shows 250,000 to 350,000 clones, around 88% of them seen only once. The sample consisted of PBMCs or T cells enriched from blood (not recorded which). The receptor was derived from a woman aged 35 to 49 who had recovered from COVID-19.

Here the CDR3 reads CASSLWGGLIIPSYEQYF. The CDR3 DNA reads as TGTGCCAGCAGTTTATGGGGAGGCCTGATTATACCATCGTACGAGCAGTACTTC. V is TRBV28 and J is TRBJ2-7, with TRBD2 as a possible D gene (6 bases). The V end lost 0 bases, the J end lost 4 bases, and 22 bases lay between the germline ends. In germline, CDR1 is MDHEN, CDR2 SYDVKM. The CDR3 has 18 residues.